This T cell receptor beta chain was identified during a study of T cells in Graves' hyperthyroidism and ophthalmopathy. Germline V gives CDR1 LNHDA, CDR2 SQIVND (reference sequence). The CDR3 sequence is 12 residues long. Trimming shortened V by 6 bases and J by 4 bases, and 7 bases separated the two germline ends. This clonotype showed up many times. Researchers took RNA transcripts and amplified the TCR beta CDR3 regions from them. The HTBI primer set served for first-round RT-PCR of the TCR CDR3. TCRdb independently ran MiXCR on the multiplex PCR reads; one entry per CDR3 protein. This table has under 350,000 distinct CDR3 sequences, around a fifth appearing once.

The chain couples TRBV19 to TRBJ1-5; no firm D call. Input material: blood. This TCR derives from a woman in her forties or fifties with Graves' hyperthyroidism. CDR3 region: CASREYNQPQHF. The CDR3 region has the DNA TGTGCCAGTAGGGAGTATAATCAGCCCCAGCATTTT.